A single sample gave rise to the 3 T cell receptor beta chains below, sequenced in a study of blood T cell repertoires in COVID-19. This table comes from immunoSEQ multiplex PCR, and its TCRdb copy is limited to in-frame clones, with some not included. Here the sample spans about 260,000 clones, around 87% being singletons. Sequencing was done on a sample of peripheral blood. Receptors were obtained from a woman aged 40 to 50 who had recovered from COVID-19.

V usage is TRBV7-9 and J usage is TRBJ1-2, with D perhaps matching TRBD1 (5 bases). CDR3 length equals 14 residues. The germline CDR1 and CDR2 sequences are SEHNR and FQNEAQ (reference sequence). Trimming removed 4 bases from V and 2 bases from J, with 11 bases in between. The CDR3 reads CASSSGGTNYGYTF. DNA of the CDR3: TGTGCCAGCAGCTCGGGGGGGACCAACTATGGCTACACCTTC.

This clone was seen once. The V call is TRBV29-1, the J call TRBJ1-1; D is uncertain. The CDR3 length is 13 residues. CDR1 is SQVTM and CDR2 is ANQGSEA in the germline V gene. The V end was cut by 6 bases, the J end by 1 base, with 12 bases between. CDR3 nucleotide sequence: TGCAGCGTCAAAGAACTTTCGAACACTGAAGCTTTCTTT. Its protein product is CSVKELSNTEAFF.

The rearrangement links TRBV3-1 (or the pseudogene TRBV3-2) to TRBJ2-7; 12 bases are a match to TRBD1. CDR1 is LGHDT and CDR2 is YNNKEL in the germline V gene (reference sequence). This CDR3 region has 14 residues. The J segment lost 7 bases and the V segment lost 4 bases, leaving 5 bases of the junction unmatched. The CDR3 region is CASSPRDRGREQYF. CDR3 nucleotides: TGTGCCAGCAGCCCTCGGGACAGGGGGCGGGAGCAGTACTTC.